The 26 T cell receptor beta chains listed next were all sequenced from one sample in a study of human T cells and chemical hapten exposure. The time point was: patch test 3, about 24 weeks after DPC sensitization. Treatment of the sample: therapeutic diphenylcyclopropenone sensitization with weekly scalp DPC. TCRdb fed the RACE reads into MiXCR, producing one record per CDR3 protein. The sample has 100,000 or so distinct CDR3 sequences, 30% to 35% seen once; the top ten hold roughly 2.5%. The sample here was whole blood, taken in connection with sensitization to the hapten diphenylcyclopropenone (DPC). Every receptor here comes from a man aged 35-49 years with alopecia areata. Some clones in this sample may be carry-over from other donors' samples.

The V call is TRBV12-3 or TRBV12-4, the J call TRBJ2-3, with 7 bases fitting TRBD2. Trimming cost V 7 bases and J 4 bases; bases outside gene matches: 8. The CDR3 loop spans 14 amino acids. CDR3 protein: CASTGLVRADTQYF. The CDR3 DNA is TGTGCCAGCACCGGACTAGTCCGGGCAGATACGCAGTATTTT.

The CDR3 is CASSPGRALRNEQFF. CDR3 coding DNA: TGTGCCAGCAGCCCCGGGAGGGCCCTCCGCAATGAGCAGTTCTTC. The V gene is TRBV12-3 or TRBV12-4, the J gene TRBJ2-1; 8 bases agree with TRBD2. The CDR3 is 15 residues long. Germline trimming cut 6 bases from V and 6 bases from J; bases unmatched to any gene: 10.

This chain joins TRBV28 and TRBJ2-1; 7 bases are a match to TRBD1. The CDR3 runs to 17 residues. CDR1 is MDHEN and CDR2 is SYDVKM in the germline V gene. Trimming at V came to 5 bases and at J to 0 bases, leaving 10 bases not matched to a gene. The CDR3 sequence is CASSKKDRPSSYNEQFF. The DNA for the CDR3 is TGTGCCAGCAGTAAGAAGGACAGGCCCAGCTCCTACAATGAGCAGTTCTTC.

V gene TRBV6-5 combines with J gene TRBJ2-3; 8 nucleotides line up with TRBD2. Germline V gene sequence: CDR1 MNHEY, CDR2 SVGAGI. The CDR3 has 14 residues. The CDR3 nucleotides are TGTGTCACCCGAGCGGGAGTCAGTTCCGATACGCAGTATTTT. Translation: CVTRAGVSSDTQYF.

This clonotype has only a few counts. V is TRBV6-2 or TRBV6-3 and J is TRBJ2-2; a possible D gene is TRBD2 (5 bases). CDR3 length: 16 residues. Germline V gene data show CDR1 as MNHEY and CDR2 as SVGEGT. The V end lost 5 bases, the J end lost 0 bases, and 13 bases lay between the germline ends. CDR3 nucleotide sequence: TGTGCCAGCAGTACCGAGGGCGACGCGAACACCGGGGAGCTGTTTTTT. Its translation: CASSTEGDANTGELFF.

This clonotype occurred a few times. The chain recombines TRBV20-1 with TRBJ2-5, with D perhaps TRBD1 (6 bases). Germline V lookup: CDR1 DFQATT, CDR2 SNEGSKA (reference sequence). The CDR3 is made up of 14 amino acids. V lost 0 bases to trimming and J lost 4 bases, with 12 bases between them. The CDR3 here is CSAREGAGVETQYF. Written as DNA, the CDR3 is TGCAGTGCTAGAGAAGGGGCAGGGGTAGAGACCCAGTACTTC.

This clonotype was counted only a few times. V gene TRBV7-9 combines with J gene TRBJ2-6; 11 bases align to TRBD1. Germline V gives CDR1 SEHNR, CDR2 FQNEAQ (reference sequence). This CDR3 has 19 residues. The V gene end was trimmed by 5 bases and the J gene end by 0 bases; junction bases not matched to a gene: 9. The CDR3, as DNA: TGTGCCAGCAGCCCCAGGACAGGGGGCAGCGGCTCTGGGGCCAACGTCCTGACTTTC. This encodes CASSPRTGGSGSGANVLTF.

The sample holds a few counts of this clonotype. The CDR3 nucleotides are TGTGCCAGCAGCCCCACAGGGGCTTGGGAGCAGTACTTC. Translating gives CASSPTGAWEQYF. The chain couples TRBV6-6 to TRBJ2-7, with TRBD1 matching over 7 bases. With 6 bases clipped from V and 7 bases from J, the junction kept 9 bases outside the gene matches. Germline-derived CDR1 and CDR2 are MNHNY and SVGAGI (reference sequence). The CDR3 sequence is 13 residues long.

The chain is built from TRBV28 and TRBJ1-1; 7 nucleotides align to TRBD1. With 7 bases clipped from V and 3 bases from J, the junction kept 11 bases outside the gene matches. The CDR3 sequence is 15 residues long. The germline gives CDR1 MDHEN, CDR2 SYDVKM. Written as DNA, the CDR3 is TGTGCCAGCACCCTCCCTAGACAGGGAGACACTGAAGCTTTCTTT. It encodes CASTLPRQGDTEAFF.

V is TRBV15 and J is TRBJ1-5; D remains unclear. The V and J ends lost 8 bases and 2 bases respectively, with 7 bases between them. The CDR3 spans 12 residues. CDR1 is LNHNV and CDR2 is YYDKDF in the germline V gene (reference sequence). The CDR3 coding sequence is TGTGCCACCGGACTCCGCAATCAGCCCCAGCATTTT. Its protein product is CATGLRNQPQHF.

This clonotype was seen a few times. V is TRBV20-1 and J is TRBJ1-1; a weak D match, TRBD1 (5 bases). The length of the CDR3 is 13 residues. From germline, CDR1 is DFQATT and CDR2 SNEGSKA (reference sequence). Between the trimmed V and J ends, which lost 6 bases and 7 bases, there was a span of 18 bases. The CDR3 DNA sequence: TGCAGTGCGCCGACTAGTCGGACACTTGAAGCTTTCTTT. As protein: CSAPTSRTLEAFF.

In its sample, this clonotype is medium-sized (0.01 to 0.1%). This chain uses TRBV7-2 with TRBJ2-3; 7 bases match TRBD2. The CDR3 has 12 residues. Losses at the gene ends were 3 bases for V and 8 bases for J; bases not matched to a gene: 2. Germline V lookup: CDR1 SGHTA, CDR2 FQGNSA. The chain's CDR3 is CASSFPSGTQYF. CDR3 DNA sequence: TGTGCCAGCAGCTTTCCTAGCGGTACGCAGTATTTT.

This clonotype occurred a few times. For the CDR3, the DNA is TGTGCCAGCACTACCCGGGCAGGGAGGATAGCGGGAGGTGACGGAAATGAGCAGTTCTTC. As protein: CASTTRAGRIAGGDGNEQFF. The V gene is TRBV18, the J gene TRBJ2-1, with 10 bases matching TRBD2. In germline, CDR1 is KGHSH, CDR2 LQKENI. The CDR3 sequence is 20 residues long. The J segment lost 7 bases and the V segment lost 8 bases, leaving 26 bases of the junction unmatched.

CDR3 residues: CASSHRQPYNEQFF. CDR3 bases: TGTGCCAGCAGCCACCGACAGCCTTACAATGAGCAGTTCTTC. The chain is built from TRBV5-4 and TRBJ2-1, with a tentative D call TRBD1 (5 bases). With 4 bases removed from V and 4 bases from J, the gap between germline ends came to 12 bases. This CDR3 has 14 residues. CDR1 is SGHNT, CDR2 YYREEE, per germline (reference sequence).

The rearrangement joins TRBV29-1 to TRBJ2-7; the D gene is possibly TRBD2 (6 bases). The CDR3 length is 14 residues. Trimming shortened V by 3 bases and J by 0 bases, and 12 bases separated the two germline ends. The germline V gene encodes CDR1 SQVTM and CDR2 ANQGSEA. This CDR3 is CSVELEGVSYEQYF. CDR3 sequence (DNA): TGCAGCGTTGAGTTGGAGGGAGTCTCCTACGAGCAGTACTTC.

This clonotype turned up a few times. Here the CDR3 reads CASSFQADHLVETQYF. CDR3 DNA sequence: TGTGCCAGCAGTTTTCAGGCAGACCATCTCGTGGAGACCCAGTACTTC. This chain connects TRBV28 to TRBJ2-5; D uncertain. The CDR3 consists of 16 residues. V was pared by 3 bases and J by 5 bases, with 19 bases between. CDR1 and CDR2 from the germline V gene are MDHEN and SYDVKM.

The genes are TRBV20-1 and TRBJ1-1; 9 bases agree with TRBD1. CDR3 length: 15 amino acids. The trim removed 0 bases at V and 5 bases at J, leaving 7 bases unmatched. Looked up from germline, CDR1 is DFQATT and CDR2 is SNEGSKA (reference sequence). In DNA, the CDR3 is TGCAGTGCTAGAGATATGGGGACAGGGAGAACTGAAGCTTTCTTT. It codes for CSARDMGTGRTEAFF.

V gene TRBV7-2 combines with J gene TRBJ1-5; D not certain. In germline, CDR1 is SGHTA, CDR2 FQGNSA. Trimming stripped 1 base from V and 6 bases from J, with 7 bases between. This CDR3 region has 13 residues. CDR3 in amino acids: CASSLDVSQPQHF. Here the CDR3 DNA reads TGTGCCAGCAGCTTAGATGTAAGTCAGCCCCAGCATTTT. Using reference TRBV7-2 and TRBJ1-5 for the parts outside the CDR3, the full variable domain is GAGVSQSPSNKVTEKGKDVELRCDPISGHTALYWYRQSLGQGLEFLIYFQGNSAPDKSGLPSDRFSAERTGGSVSTLTIQRTQQEDSAVYLCASSLDVSQPQHFGDGTRLSIL.

The gene calls are TRBV5-1 and TRBJ2-7; perhaps D is TRBD1 or TRBD2 (5 bases each). CDR1 and CDR2 from the germline V gene are SGHRS and YFSETQ. Trimming took off 1 base at V and 3 bases at J, with 14 bases between the two ends. The CDR3 runs to 15 residues. The CDR3, as DNA: TGCGCCAGCAGCTTGTGGTTCGGGGCAAACTACGAGCAGTACGTC. It encodes CASSLWFGANYEQYV.

The chain employs TRBV12-3 or TRBV12-4 and TRBJ2-3; maybe TRBD1 (5 bases). The CDR3 runs 13 residues. V was trimmed by 8 bases and J by 1 base, leaving 10 bases between them. The CDR3 protein is CASGRQCTDTQYF. In DNA, the CDR3 is TGTGCCAGCGGACGACAGTGCACAGATACGCAGTATTTT.

The CDR3: CASSVGPNQPQHF. CDR3 bases: TGTGCCAGCAGTGTGGGACCAAATCAGCCCCAGCATTTT. The chain recombines TRBV2 with TRBJ1-5; tentative D call: TRBD1 (5 bases). CDR3 length equals 13 residues. The V end was cut by 4 bases, the J end by 4 bases, with 8 bases between. Per the germline V gene, CDR1 is SNHLY and CDR2 is FYNNEI.

The chain joins TRBV6-2 or TRBV6-3 to TRBJ2-1; 9 bases line up with TRBD1. The V gene end was trimmed by 7 bases and the J gene end by 9 bases; junction bases not matched to a gene: 16. CDR1 and CDR2 from the germline V gene are MNHEY and SVGEGT. The CDR3 has 16 residues. The CDR3 loop reads CASTHIRDRVGGEQFF. The DNA for the CDR3 is TGTGCCAGCACCCACATCCGGGACAGGGTCGGGGGTGAGCAGTTCTTC.

The chain carries TRBV5-1 and TRBJ2-5; TRBD2 aligns across 15 bases. The length of the CDR3 is 17 residues. Losses at the gene ends were 5 bases for V and 5 bases for J; bases not matched to a gene: 10. The germline V gene has CDR1 SGHRS and CDR2 YFSETQ. The CDR3 DNA is TGCGCCAGCAGGGAAGGACTAGCGGGAGGGCCGGGGGAGACCCAGTACTTC. Protein product: CASREGLAGGPGETQYF.

V and J are TRBV12-3 or TRBV12-4 and TRBJ1-4, with D perhaps matching TRBD1 (5 bases). Trimming took off 6 bases at V and 3 bases at J, with 14 bases between the two ends. The length of the CDR3 is 15 residues. DNA for the CDR3: TGTGCCAGCAGGGGTACAGGAGTGTCTAATGAAAAACTGTTTTTT. Encoded protein: CASRGTGVSNEKLFF.

This chain links TRBV24-1 with TRBJ2-5; D might be TRBD1 or TRBD2, each matching 5 bases. V was cut by 6 bases and J by 5 bases, with 9 bases left in between. CDR3 size: 12 residues. Germline V gene lookup returns CDR1 KGHDR and CDR2 SFDVKD. The CDR3: CATSWGTETQYF. The CDR3 region has the DNA TGTGCCACCAGTTGGGGGACGGAGACCCAGTACTTC.

The genes are TRBV7-6 and TRBJ2-5; perhaps TRBD2 as D (6 bases). The CDR3 is 14 residues long. The V end lost 0 bases, the J end lost 5 bases, and 10 bases lay between the germline ends. The germline V gene encodes CDR1 SGHVS and CDR2 FNYEAQ. The CDR3 nucleotides read TGTGCCAGCAGCTTAGCGGGCGGGGTTGAGACCCAGTACTTC. Protein product: CASSLAGGVETQYF.